The 10 T cell receptor beta chains below come from one sample, sequenced in a study of Ad26.COV2.S vaccination and SARS-CoV-2 variants. The treatment is: approximately 18 received Ad26.COV2.S at low or high dose, single or two shots; about 5 received placebo; per-sample allocation not given. Samples came from day 63 after the first vaccine or placebo injection. Sequencing used immunoSEQ multiplex PCR; TCRdb keeps in-frame clones, though not all of them. Of 350,000 to 450,000 clones listed, about four fifths are singletons. Here the sequenced sample was peripheral blood, taken in a trial of Ad26.COV2.S vaccine versus placebo. These receptors originate from a person between 18 and 65 years old who received the Ad26.COV2.S COVID-19 vaccine or a placebo.

This chain joins TRBV3-1 (or the pseudogene TRBV3-2) and TRBJ2-5; D gene uncertain. The CDR3 is made up of 13 amino acids. The germline V gene encodes CDR1 LGHDT and CDR2 YNNKEL (reference sequence). With 4 bases removed from V and 3 bases from J, the gap between germline ends came to 9 bases. The CDR3 reads CASSLGYKETQYF. The CDR3, as DNA: TGTGCCAGCAGCCTGGGGTACAAAGAGACCCAGTACTTC.

This clone was seen a single time. The chain links TRBV12-5 to TRBJ2-7, with 10 bases identical to TRBD2. This CDR3 spans 15 amino acids. Losses at the gene ends were 5 bases for V and 2 bases for J; bases not matched to a gene: 6. In germline, CDR1 is LGHNT, CDR2 FRNRAP. Written as DNA, the CDR3 is TGTGCTAGTGGTGCCCGGACTAGCGGCCCCTACGAGCAGTACTTC. It codes for CASGARTSGPYEQYF.

J is TRBJ1-5 and V is TRBV19; no clear D. Trimming took off 7 bases at V and 0 bases at J, with 10 bases between the two ends. The CDR3 totals 14 residues. The germline V gene has CDR1 LNHDA and CDR2 SQIVND (reference sequence). The CDR3 loop is CASNLRLSNQPQHF. CDR3 DNA sequence: TGTGCCAGTAACCTACGGCTTAGCAATCAGCCCCAGCATTTT.

This clone has more than one count but fewer than ten. V gene TRBV7-8 combines with J gene TRBJ2-2; either TRBD1 or TRBD2 may fit D (5 bases each). Per the germline V gene, CDR1 is SGHVS and CDR2 is FQNEAQ. The CDR3 runs 18 residues. Trimming took off 5 bases at V and 0 bases at J, with 19 bases between the two ends. As DNA, the CDR3 is TGTGCCAGCAGCCCGAGGTACTCGGGACGGGCGAACACCGGGGAGCTGTTTTTT. This sequence encodes CASSPRYSGRANTGELFF.

The V call is TRBV5-1, the J call TRBJ2-1; TRBD1 matches 7 bases. The CDR3 spans 17 residues. V shed 4 bases, J shed 0 bases, and the junction held 10 bases outside the gene matches. The germline gives CDR1 SGHRS, CDR2 YFSETQ. In DNA, the CDR3 is TGCGCCAGCAGCCACCTAGGGACAGCCAGCTCCTACAATGAGCAGTTCTTC. As protein: CASSHLGTASSYNEQFF.

The V gene is TRBV6-5, the J gene TRBJ2-7; 9 nucleotides match TRBD2. CDR3 size: 10 residues. CDR1 is MNHEY, CDR2 SVGAGI, per germline. V trimming: 7 bases; J trimming: 12 bases; junction bases outside the gene matches: 4. As DNA, the CDR3 is TGTGCCAGCAAGGGGACTAGCACGTACTTC. Protein: CASKGTSTYF.

This chain joins TRBV24-1 and TRBJ2-1; TRBD2 aligns across 7 bases. Trimming removed 7 bases from V and 2 bases from J; junction bases left unmatched: 4. CDR3 length: 14 residues. The V gene's germline CDR1 is KGHDR and CDR2 SFDVKD. CDR3 DNA sequence: TGTGCCACCAGCGCTAGCGGCACCTACAATGAGCAGTTCTTC. Translating it yields CATSASGTYNEQFF.

This sequence joins TRBV6-1 and TRBJ1-2; tentatively, D is TRBD1 (5 bases). Looked up from germline, CDR1 is MNHNS and CDR2 is SASEGT. The germline V and J ends were trimmed by 3 bases and 1 base, with 15 bases remaining between them. The CDR3 spans 16 residues. CDR3 sequence reads: CASSDLRQGGNYGYTF. CDR3 DNA sequence: TGTGCCAGCAGTGATCTTAGGCAGGGTGGTAACTATGGCTACACCTTC.

The V and J genes are TRBV6-5 and TRBJ1-6, with a tentative D call TRBD1 (5 bases). Germline V lookup: CDR1 MNHEY, CDR2 SVGAGI. This CDR3 contains 14 residues. Deletions cut 4 bases from V and 4 bases from J, with 8 bases between. CDR3 loop: CASSSRQYNSPLHF. For the CDR3, the DNA is TGTGCCAGCAGTTCCCGACAGTATAATTCACCCCTCCACTTT.

J is TRBJ1-3 and V is TRBV19, with a weak D call TRBD1 (5 bases). V dropped 9 bases and J dropped 0 bases, with 12 bases sitting between them. Germline V lookup: CDR1 LNHDA, CDR2 SQIVND (reference sequence). The CDR3 loop spans 14 amino acids. The CDR3 protein is CASGTESSGNTIYF. DNA of the CDR3: TGTGCCAGCGGGACGGAATCCTCTGGAAACACCATATATTTT.